These T cell receptor beta chains were read from a single sample in a study of blood T cell repertoires in COVID-19. The protocol was immunoSEQ multiplex PCR, while the TCRdb copy is restricted to in-frame clones and leaves out a portion. Among more than 200,000 clones, approximately 86% were seen once, and the ten largest hold roughly 4.9%. Sequenced material: peripheral blood. These receptors were taken from a woman in her sixties with COVID-19, enrolled during active disease. Each CDR3 is given with its conserved first and last residue. The D gene is left open where the match is weak. Clone size is given for some rows only: seen once, a few or many times, or a class if the clone is expanded.

CDR3 DNA: TGTGCCATCAGTGAGTCCCGGCTTGGGCAGGCAGCAGGCTACGAGCAGTACTTC; CDR3 protein: CAISESRLGQAAGYEQYF; CDR3 length: 18; clone size: few; V gene: TRBV10-3; D gene: .; J gene: TRBJ2-7
CDR3 DNA: TGTGCCAGCAGTTTACTAGGACAGGGGCGGTGGGGCAATCAGCCCCAGCATTTT; CDR3 protein: CASSLLGQGRWGNQPQHF; CDR3 length: 18; clone size: .; V gene: TRBV28; D gene: TRBD1; J gene: TRBJ1-5
CDR3 DNA: TGTGCCAGCAGTGAAACTCGATGGACAGGGCCTTACGAGCAGTACTTC; CDR3 protein: CASSETRWTGPYEQYF; CDR3 length: 16; clone size: .; V gene: TRBV6-1; D gene: TRBD1; J gene: TRBJ2-7
CDR3 DNA: TGTGCCAGCAGTTCCCACAGGGGGCGAGCTAACGGCTACACCTTC; CDR3 protein: CASSSHRGRANGYTF; CDR3 length: 15; clone size: .; V gene: TRBV6-5; D gene: TRBD1; J gene: TRBJ1-2
CDR3 DNA: TGCAGCGTTAGTGCGGGGATCGGTGAGCAGTTCTTC; CDR3 protein: CSVSAGIGEQFF; CDR3 length: 12; clone size: .; V gene: TRBV29-1; D gene: .; J gene: TRBJ2-1
CDR3 DNA: TGTGCCAGCAGCCTCCGGACTAGCGTTTCCTACAATGAGCAGTTCTTC; CDR3 protein: CASSLRTSVSYNEQFF; CDR3 length: 16; clone size: .; V gene: TRBV11-3; D gene: TRBD2; J gene: TRBJ2-1
CDR3 DNA: TGTGCCATCAAGGACAGTGAGGAAAAACTGTTTTTT; CDR3 protein: CAIKDSEEKLFF; CDR3 length: 12; clone size: .; V gene: TRBV10-3; D gene: .; J gene: TRBJ1-4
CDR3 DNA: TGTGCCAGTAGTATTTCCGGACTAGCTCTGAACACCGGGGAGCTGTTTTTT; CDR3 protein: CASSISGLALNTGELFF; CDR3 length: 17; clone size: .; V gene: TRBV19; D gene: TRBD2; J gene: TRBJ2-2
CDR3 DNA: TGCAGCGTTGTACGACAGTCTCATACAGATACGCAGTATTTT; CDR3 protein: CSVVRQSHTDTQYF; CDR3 length: 14; clone size: .; V gene: TRBV29-1; D gene: .; J gene: TRBJ2-3
CDR3 DNA: TGTGCCAGCTCACCATGGGGGGGTCCCAATCAGCCCCAGCATTTT; CDR3 protein: CASSPWGGPNQPQHF; CDR3 length: 15; clone size: few; V gene: TRBV18; D gene: .; J gene: TRBJ1-5
CDR3 DNA: TGTGCCAGCAGTTTACAGGGGGCCTCGACTGAAGCTTTCTTT; CDR3 protein: CASSLQGASTEAFF; CDR3 length: 14; clone size: .; V gene: TRBV6-2/TRBV6-3; D gene: TRBD1; J gene: TRBJ1-1
CDR3 DNA: TGCGCCAGCAGTCAAGCCGGTACAGGTCTCTCTGGAAACACCATATATTTT; CDR3 protein: CASSQAGTGLSGNTIYF; CDR3 length: 17; clone size: .; V gene: TRBV5-1; D gene: .; J gene: TRBJ1-3
CDR3 DNA: TGCAGCGTTGAGGGACTAGCTGGCGAGCAGTACTTC; CDR3 protein: CSVEGLAGEQYF; CDR3 length: 12; clone size: .; V gene: TRBV29-1; D gene: TRBD2; J gene: TRBJ2-7
CDR3 DNA: TGTGCCAGCAGGGACAGGGGGATTGAGGAGACCCAGTACTTC; CDR3 protein: CASRDRGIEETQYF; CDR3 length: 14; clone size: .; V gene: TRBV6-5; D gene: TRBD1; J gene: TRBJ2-5
CDR3 DNA: TGTGCCAGCAGCTTATCAGGGTACGATGGTCAGCCCCAGCATTTT; CDR3 protein: CASSLSGYDGQPQHF; CDR3 length: 15; clone size: few; V gene: TRBV7-8; D gene: .; J gene: TRBJ1-5
CDR3 DNA: TGTGCCAGCAGCTTGGTGGGGAGGGCAGCTTTCTTT; CDR3 protein: CASSLVGRAAFF; CDR3 length: 12; clone size: .; V gene: TRBV5-4; D gene: .; J gene: TRBJ1-1
CDR3 DNA: TGTGCCAGCTCACCACTCAACCGCGCTCAGCCCCAGCATTTT; CDR3 protein: CASSPLNRAQPQHF; CDR3 length: 14; clone size: .; V gene: TRBV18; D gene: .; J gene: TRBJ1-5
CDR3 DNA: TGCAGCGGGGGACAGCACAATGAGCAGTTCTTC; CDR3 protein: CSGGQHNEQFF; CDR3 length: 11; clone size: .; V gene: TRBV29-1; D gene: TRBD1; J gene: TRBJ2-1
CDR3 DNA: TGTGCCAGCAGCCAAGGGGGCGTCGGCTACACCTTC; CDR3 protein: CASSQGGVGYTF; CDR3 length: 12; clone size: .; V gene: TRBV7-3; D gene: TRBD1; J gene: TRBJ1-2
CDR3 DNA: TGTGCCAGCAGCCGGAGGACTAGCGGGATTAGCACAGATACGCAGTATTTT; CDR3 protein: CASSRRTSGISTDTQYF; CDR3 length: 17; clone size: .; V gene: TRBV7-6; D gene: TRBD2; J gene: TRBJ2-3
CDR3 DNA: TGTGCCAGTAGTCGGGATACTTCCTACGAGCAGTACTTC; CDR3 protein: CASSRDTSYEQYF; CDR3 length: 13; clone size: .; V gene: TRBV19; D gene: .; J gene: TRBJ2-7
CDR3 DNA: TGCGCCAGCAGCCGGGGACAGGGGATTCAGGGCGAGCAGTACTTC; CDR3 protein: CASSRGQGIQGEQYF; CDR3 length: 15; clone size: .; V gene: TRBV4-1; D gene: TRBD1; J gene: TRBJ2-7